The TCR beta chain under discussion was sequenced for a study of T cells in Graves' hyperthyroidism and ophthalmopathy. Study findings and constraints: Most thyroid-expanded clonotypes above 0.001 were also found in blood.

From RNA transcripts, TCR beta CDR3 regions were amplified. HTBI primers were used for first-round RT-PCR of the TCR CDR3. TCRdb redid the calling of the multiplex PCR reads with MiXCR, one entry per CDR3 protein. The table has hundreds of thousands of distinct CDR3 sequences, around 15% seen once; the top ten hold around 4%. With respect to this clonotype: Antigen specificity is unknown.

This CDR3 has 14 residues. The trim removed 5 bases at V and 9 bases at J, leaving 14 bases unmatched. Per the germline V gene, CDR1 is GTSNPN and CDR2 is SVGIG (reference sequence). The study left out patients who had uncontrolled infection, other autoimmune disease, pregnancy or lactation. This chain uses TRBV30 with TRBJ1-2, with 8 bases identical to TRBD1. Sequenced sample: blood. The receptor was derived from a woman aged 30 to 39 with Graves' hyperthyroidism. The CDR3 is CAWLDRAQRHSYTF. The CDR3 DNA sequence: TGTGCCTGGTTGGACAGGGCCCAGCGGCATAGCTACACCTTC.